This TCR beta chain emerged from a study of tumor and adjacent non-tumor tissue in lung cancer (dated by TCRdb to 2016 to 2018). Regarding the study in general: The cohort included around eleven adenocarcinoma, 2 squamous cell carcinoma and 1 small cell lung cancer patients. Ages among the roughly 15 patients ranged from about 31 to 85 years, there were roughly 10 men and 5 women, and disease was at TNM stage I to III. Sequencing produced around 130,000,000 productive TCRbeta reads in total, an average of approximately 4 million reads per sample. Using bulk TCRbeta repertoires from some 14 lung cancer patients, the study set lung tumor tissue side by side with matched distant non-tumor lung tissue. Some 30 paired specimens, one tumor and one normal lung sample per patient, were profiled by TCRbeta CDR3 sequencing. Results the study describes overall, beyond this receptor: With only approximately 15 patients in the cohort, the authors noted that larger samples and more detailed clinical data are needed. Significantly higher TCR diversity was found in younger patients, and higher tumor TCR diversity was associated with shorter overall and disease-free survival. A significantly larger cumulative share of the repertoire was made up by the top 100 clones in normal lung than in tumor tissue. Tumor tissue showed significantly higher TCR diversity (inverse Simpson) than normal lung tissue, at roughly 390 vs 170 (P = 0.0075, Mann-Whitney U test). The sequencing platform is not named in the methods, and unique molecular identifiers are not mentioned. Because peripheral blood was not sequenced, the blood TCRbeta repertoires of the lung cancer patients in the study went unexamined.

To note about this clonotype: There is no known antigen for this receptor. Compared with germline, one end of the junction differs, possibly owing to a read error.

The library relied on multiplex PCR. The sequencer listed for this sample is Illumina HiSeq 2500. TCRbeta libraries were built by three rounds of nested PCR using primers (Table S4), following protocols modified from ARM-PCR. Before sequencing, PCR products of 200-500 bp were excised from the gel and purified with the QIAquick gel extraction kit. In the original analysis: Trimmomatic was used to clean the reads, FLASH merged the cleaned reads into complete CDR3 sequences, and MiTCR assigned the sequences to V(D)J germline segments. VDJtools was used to compute clonal diversity as the inverse Simpson's index. In-frame sequences lacking a premature stop codon were counted as productive reads. TCRdb's own reprocessing of the public reads used fastp at Q25 and MiXCR and kept productive beta chains. Each record represents a unique CDR3 protein, reported with the most common genes and DNA among its rows. The V and J calls were determined by TCRdb, not by the authors. Here the sample has approximately 86,000 distinct CDR3 sequences; 55% to 75% occur a single time. Of the sample, around 9.6% falls within the top ten clones.

RNA was isolated from bulk, unsorted tissue, and RNA quality was assessed with a NanoDrop ND-1000 and an Agilent 2100. Newly diagnosed lung cancer patients without prior chemotherapy who had been admitted for thoracic surgery in China between August and November 2014 were enrolled as donors. Patients with previous radiotherapy or chemotherapy, or with another concurrent cancer, were excluded from the study. Pieces of surgical tissue measuring about 1-2.1 cm3 were kept in RNAlater solution and held at -80 degrees C until needed. The CDR3, cysteine through phenylalanine, is 12 amino acids long. This entry keeps only the CDR3 DNA: 36 bases, framed from base 1. From the germline V gene, CDR1 is SGHAT and CDR2 is FQNNGV.

The sample taken for sequencing was lung tumor tissue. This clonotype originated in a woman between 35 and 50 years old with non-small cell lung cancer. The V and J segments used are TRBV11-2 and TRBJ2-7; matching of 6 bases hints at TRBD1 as the D gene. The CDR3 protein: CVSGGGSYEQYF. The DNA sequence is TGTGTCAGCGGTGGGGGCTCTTACGAGCAGTACTTC.